What follows is one T cell receptor beta chain and its context. This sample stems from a study of shared clonotypes between healthy human individuals. The CDR3 sequence is 22 residues long. With 5 bases clipped from V and 1 base from J, the junction kept 24 bases outside the gene matches. From germline, CDR1 is ENHRY and CDR2 SYGVKD. Profiling relied on immunoSEQ multiplex PCR, and the TCRdb table lists in-frame clones only, not all of them. The sample consists of 300,000 to 400,000 clones, roughly 80% of them appearing once. This chain connects TRBV10-3 to TRBJ2-7, with TRBD1 matching over 12 bases. This TCR was recovered from a man aged 30-40 years in good health. What was sequenced was memory CD4+ T cells sorted from blood. Subset here: CD45RA-negative fraction. CDR3 in amino acids: CAISQKQFNGTGGRSVSYEQYF. For the CDR3, the DNA is TGTGCCATCAGTCAAAAACAGTTCAACGGGACAGGGGGCCGGAGCGTTTCCTACGAGCAGTACTTC.